Sequencing of this T cell receptor beta chain was carried out in a study of CD8 T cells in ankylosing spondylitis. Details on this clonotype: Its target is not known.

The study's findings and limits: Significantly higher representation of disease-linked clones was reported for matched ankylosing spondylitis synovial fluid.

TCRdb reprocessed the 5' RACE reads via MiXCR and lists one record per CDR3 protein. This table holds roughly 130,000 distinct CDR3 sequences, roughly 13% found once. The sequence was obtained from a female donor with ankylosing spondylitis or in good health (not recorded which). Sequencing used blood, either unsorted or a sorted T cell fraction (not recorded which).

CDR3 in DNA: TGTGCCAGCAGCCAAGATTGGCGACGATCGAATGCGGAAGCTTTCTTT. Protein: CASSQDWRRSNAEAFF. The chain joins TRBV3-1 to TRBJ1-1; D unclear. CDR3 size: 16 residues. V gave up 0 bases and J gave up 8 bases, with 19 bases separating them. CDR1 and CDR2 from the germline V gene are LGHDT and YNNKEL (reference sequence).